This is a list of T cell receptor beta chains from one sample in a study of OX40 agonist ivuxolimab in advanced cancers. Method: immunoSEQ multiplex PCR; TCRdb's copy keeps in-frame clones and lacks some. The data contain roughly 36,000 clones, over 60% of them seen just once; the ten biggest clones take up 15% to 25%. Specimen: CD4+ or CD8+ T cells sorted from blood, collected in a trial of the OX40 agonist ivuxolimab. The origin of the receptors is an adult with an advanced solid tumor such as melanoma, head and neck, liver or kidney cancer. CDR3s leave out the opening cysteine and the closing phenylalanine or tryptophan. Fields, in order: CDR3 length, V gene, CDR3 protein.

length: 12; V: TRBV30; CDR3: AWSAGHNPRGYT
length: 15; V: TRBV28; CDR3: ASGQERSLPYNSPLH
length: 12; V: TRBV5-1; CDR3: ASSSDRGNEKLF
length: 12; V: TRBV5-1; CDR3: ASSSGGLANEQF
length: 11; V: TRBV6-1; CDR3: AAESRVNYGYT
length: 14; V: TRBV2; CDR3: ASSEFRGLNTGELF
length: 14; V: TRBV11-2; CDR3: ASSSKDRGLYAPLH
length: 12; V: TRBV7-2; CDR3: ASSPSGYNYGYT
length: 13; V: TRBV15; CDR3: ATSKIDRDNSPLH
length: 13; V: TRBV18; CDR3: ASSPAGQSNQPQH